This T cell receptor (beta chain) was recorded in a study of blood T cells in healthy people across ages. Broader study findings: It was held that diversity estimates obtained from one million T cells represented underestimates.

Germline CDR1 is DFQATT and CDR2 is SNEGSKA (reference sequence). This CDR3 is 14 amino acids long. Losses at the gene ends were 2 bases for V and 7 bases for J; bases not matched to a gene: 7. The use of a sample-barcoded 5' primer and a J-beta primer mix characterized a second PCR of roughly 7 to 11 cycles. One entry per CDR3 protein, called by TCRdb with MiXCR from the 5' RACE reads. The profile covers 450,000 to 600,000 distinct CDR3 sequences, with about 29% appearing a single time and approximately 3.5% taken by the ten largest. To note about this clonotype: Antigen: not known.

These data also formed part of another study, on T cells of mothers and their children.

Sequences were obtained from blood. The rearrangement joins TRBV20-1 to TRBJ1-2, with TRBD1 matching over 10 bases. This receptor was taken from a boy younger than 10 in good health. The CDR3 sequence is CSARRAGTGVGYTF. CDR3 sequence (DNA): TGCAGTGCTAGACGCGCCGGGACAGGGGTTGGCTACACCTTC.